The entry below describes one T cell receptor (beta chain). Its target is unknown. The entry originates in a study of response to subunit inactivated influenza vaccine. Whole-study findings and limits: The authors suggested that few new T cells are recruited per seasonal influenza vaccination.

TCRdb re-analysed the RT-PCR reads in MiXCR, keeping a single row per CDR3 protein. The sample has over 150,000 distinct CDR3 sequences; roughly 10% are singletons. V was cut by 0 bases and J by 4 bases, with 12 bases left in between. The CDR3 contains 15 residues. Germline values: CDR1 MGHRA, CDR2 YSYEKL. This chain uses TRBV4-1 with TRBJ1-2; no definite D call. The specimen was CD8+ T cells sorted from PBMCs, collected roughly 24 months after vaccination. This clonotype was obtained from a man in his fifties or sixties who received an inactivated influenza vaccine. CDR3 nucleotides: TGCGCCAGCAGCCAAGATGTCACGGACCTCTATGGCTACACCTTC. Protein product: CASSQDVTDLYGYTF.